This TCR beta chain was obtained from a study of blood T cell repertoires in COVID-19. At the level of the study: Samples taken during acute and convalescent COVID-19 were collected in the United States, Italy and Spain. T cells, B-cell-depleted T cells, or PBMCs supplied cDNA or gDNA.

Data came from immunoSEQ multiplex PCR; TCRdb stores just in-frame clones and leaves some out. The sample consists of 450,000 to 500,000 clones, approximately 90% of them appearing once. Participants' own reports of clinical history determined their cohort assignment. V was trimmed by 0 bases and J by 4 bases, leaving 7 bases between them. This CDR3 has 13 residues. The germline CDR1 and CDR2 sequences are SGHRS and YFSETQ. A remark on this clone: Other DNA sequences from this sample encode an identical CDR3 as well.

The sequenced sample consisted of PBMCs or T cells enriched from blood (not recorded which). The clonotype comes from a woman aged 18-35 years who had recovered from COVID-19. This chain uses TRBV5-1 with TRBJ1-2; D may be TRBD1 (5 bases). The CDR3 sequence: CASSLDRGYGYTF. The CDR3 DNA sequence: TGCGCCAGCAGCTTGGATAGGGGCTATGGCTACACCTTC. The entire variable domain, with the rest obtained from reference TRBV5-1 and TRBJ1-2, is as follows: KAGVTQTPRYLIKTRGQQVTLSCSPISGHRSVSWYQQTPGQGLQFLFEYFSETQRNKGNFPGRFSGRQFSNSRSEMNVSTLELGDSALYLCASSLDRGYGYTFGSGTRLTVV.